This T cell receptor beta chain came from a study of blood T cell repertoires in COVID-19. Turning to the study itself: Spain, Italy and the United States supplied samples that represented acute and convalescent COVID-19.

Authors' data handling: Estimation of nucleated cell counts relied on the amplification of reference gene primers. Assay: immunoSEQ multiplex PCR; the TCRdb copy retains only in-frame clones and omits some. V, J and clone size are taken as reported in that table, and D and trimming were inferred from the DNA itself. The table lists more than 85,000 clones, around 90% of them singletons. This CDR3 comprises 17 residues. V was pared by 0 bases and J by 2 bases, with 7 bases of the junction left unmatched. Germline values: CDR1 SGDLS, CDR2 YYNGEE. The source of this sequence is a human donor in a cohort sampled during active COVID-19. The chain uses TRBV9 and TRBJ2-1; the match to TRBD2 covers 8 bases. Sequences were obtained from peripheral blood. Written as DNA, the CDR3 is TGTGCCAGCAGCGTAGCTGGAGCGGGAGCGACCTACAATGAGCAGTTCTTC. Translated: CASSVAGAGATYNEQFF. Based on the CDR3 plus reference TRBV9 and TRBJ2-1, the full variable domain is DSGVTQTPKHLITATGQRVTLRCSPRSGDLSVYWYQQSLDQGLQFLIQYYNGEERAKGNILERFSAQQFPDLHSELNLSSLELGDSALYFCASSVAGAGATYNEQFFGPGTRLTVL.